This T cell receptor (beta chain) was identified in a study of blood T cell repertoires in COVID-19. Background on the study: Donors in the United States, Italy and Spain gave samples during acute or convalescent COVID-19. PBMCs, B-cell-depleted T cells, or T cells were the source of the cDNA or gDNA that made up the material.

Per the original data handling: How many nucleated cells were present was estimated from reference gene primer amplification. TCRdb's copy holds only in-frame clones and misses some; the assay was immunoSEQ multiplex PCR. That table is the source of V, J and clone size, and D and trimming were worked out from the DNA. The data hold 200,000 to 300,000 clones, with about 90% observed a single time. Germline V gene lookup returns CDR1 KGHSH and CDR2 LQKENI. The CDR3 spans 18 residues. Trimming cost V 3 bases and J 5 bases; bases outside gene matches: 14. Sample: peripheral blood. This chain uses TRBV18 with TRBJ1-4; 8 positions match TRBD1. The source of this sequence is a woman in her thirties or forties who had recovered from COVID-19. DNA for the CDR3: TGTGCCAGCTCACCGTCGCTGGTTGGACAGGGACGGAATGAAAAACTGTTTTTT. Its translation: CASSPSLVGQGRNEKLFF.